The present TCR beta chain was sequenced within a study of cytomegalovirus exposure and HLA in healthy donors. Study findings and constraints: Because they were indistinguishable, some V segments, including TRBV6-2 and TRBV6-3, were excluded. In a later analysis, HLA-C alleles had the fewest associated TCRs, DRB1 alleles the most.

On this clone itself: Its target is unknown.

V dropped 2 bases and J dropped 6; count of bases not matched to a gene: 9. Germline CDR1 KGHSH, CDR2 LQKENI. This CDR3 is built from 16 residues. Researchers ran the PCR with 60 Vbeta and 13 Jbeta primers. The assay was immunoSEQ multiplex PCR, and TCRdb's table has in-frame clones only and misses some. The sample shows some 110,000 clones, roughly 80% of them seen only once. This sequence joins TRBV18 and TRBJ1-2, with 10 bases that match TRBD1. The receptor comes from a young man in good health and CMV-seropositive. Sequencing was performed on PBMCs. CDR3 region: CASSPIGGQGKDGYTF. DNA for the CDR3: TGTGCCAGCTCACCAATCGGGGGACAGGGGAAAGATGGCTACACCTTC.